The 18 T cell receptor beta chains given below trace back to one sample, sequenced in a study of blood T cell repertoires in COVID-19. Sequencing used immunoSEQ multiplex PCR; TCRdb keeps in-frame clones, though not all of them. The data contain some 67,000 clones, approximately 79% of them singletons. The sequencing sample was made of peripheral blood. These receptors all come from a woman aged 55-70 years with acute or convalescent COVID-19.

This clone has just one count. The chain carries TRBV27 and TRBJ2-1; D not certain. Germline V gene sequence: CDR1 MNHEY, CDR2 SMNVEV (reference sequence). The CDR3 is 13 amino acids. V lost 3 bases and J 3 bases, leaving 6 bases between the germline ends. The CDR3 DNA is TGTGCCAGCAGTTTGGCTCTCTACAATGAGCAGTTCTTC. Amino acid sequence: CASSLALYNEQFF.

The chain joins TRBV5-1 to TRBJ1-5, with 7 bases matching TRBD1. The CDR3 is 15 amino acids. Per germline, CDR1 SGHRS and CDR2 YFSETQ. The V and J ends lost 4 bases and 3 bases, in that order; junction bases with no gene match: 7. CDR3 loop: CASSEGTVNNQPQHF. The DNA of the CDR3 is TGCGCCAGCAGCGAGGGGACAGTTAACAATCAGCCCCAGCATTTT.

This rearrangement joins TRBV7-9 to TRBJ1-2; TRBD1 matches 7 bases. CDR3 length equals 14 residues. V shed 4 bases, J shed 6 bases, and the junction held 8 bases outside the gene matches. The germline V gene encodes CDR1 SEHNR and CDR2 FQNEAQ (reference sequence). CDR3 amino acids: CASSYRDSEDGYTF. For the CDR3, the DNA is TGTGCCAGCAGCTACCGGGACAGCGAAGATGGCTACACCTTC.

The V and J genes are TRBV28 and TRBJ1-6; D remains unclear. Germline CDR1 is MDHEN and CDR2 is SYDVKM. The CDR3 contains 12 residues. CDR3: CVCGDVNSPLHF. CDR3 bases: TGTGTCTGTGGAGACGTAAATTCACCCCTCCACTTT.

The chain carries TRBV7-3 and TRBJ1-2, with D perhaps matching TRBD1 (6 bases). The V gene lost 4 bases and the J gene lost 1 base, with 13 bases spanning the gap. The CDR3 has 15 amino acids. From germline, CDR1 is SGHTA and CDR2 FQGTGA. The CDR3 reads CASSSGQIINYGYTF. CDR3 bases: TGTGCCAGCAGCTCCGGACAGATAATTAACTATGGCTACACCTTC.

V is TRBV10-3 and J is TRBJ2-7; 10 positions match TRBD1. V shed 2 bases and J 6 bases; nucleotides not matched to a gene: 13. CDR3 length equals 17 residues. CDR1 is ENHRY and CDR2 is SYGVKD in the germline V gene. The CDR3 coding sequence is TGTGCCATCAGTGAGCCCGGGGGGACAGGGGCCTATGGCGAGCAGTACTTC. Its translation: CAISEPGGTGAYGEQYF.

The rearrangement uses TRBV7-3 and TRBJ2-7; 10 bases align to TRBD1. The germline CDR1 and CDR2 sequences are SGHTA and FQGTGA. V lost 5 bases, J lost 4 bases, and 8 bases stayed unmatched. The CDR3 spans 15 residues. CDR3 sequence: CASSPGQGGRYEQYF. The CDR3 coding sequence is TGTGCCAGCAGCCCCGGACAGGGGGGTAGATACGAGCAGTACTTC.

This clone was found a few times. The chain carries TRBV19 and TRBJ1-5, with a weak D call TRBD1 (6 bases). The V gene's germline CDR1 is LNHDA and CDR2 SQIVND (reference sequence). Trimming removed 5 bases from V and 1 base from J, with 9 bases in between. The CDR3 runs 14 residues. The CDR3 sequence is CASSSGASNQPQHF. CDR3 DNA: TGTGCCAGTAGTTCAGGGGCAAGCAATCAGCCCCAGCATTTT.

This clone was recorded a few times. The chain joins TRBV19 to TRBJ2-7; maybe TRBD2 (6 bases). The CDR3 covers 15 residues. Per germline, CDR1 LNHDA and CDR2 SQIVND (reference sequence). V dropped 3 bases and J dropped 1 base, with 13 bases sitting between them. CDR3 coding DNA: TGTGCCAGTAGTATGTGGGGAGGCGGTTCCTACGAGCAGTACTTC. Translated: CASSMWGGGSYEQYF. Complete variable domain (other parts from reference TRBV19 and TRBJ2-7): DGGITQSPKYLFRKEGQNVTLSCEQNLNHDAMYWYRQDPGQGLRLIYYSQIVNDFQKGDIAEGYSVSREKKESFPLTVTSAQKNPTAFYLCASSMWGGGSYEQYFGPGTRLTVT.

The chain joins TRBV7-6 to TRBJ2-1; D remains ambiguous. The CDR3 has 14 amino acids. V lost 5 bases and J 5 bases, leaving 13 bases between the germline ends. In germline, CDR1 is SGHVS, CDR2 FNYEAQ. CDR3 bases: TGTGCCAGCAGCCTCGAGCCTAGACACAATGAGCAGTTCTTC. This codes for CASSLEPRHNEQFF.

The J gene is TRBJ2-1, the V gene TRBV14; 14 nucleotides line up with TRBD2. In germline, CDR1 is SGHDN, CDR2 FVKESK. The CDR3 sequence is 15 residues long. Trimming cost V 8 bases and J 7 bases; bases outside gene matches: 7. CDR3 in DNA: TGTGCCAGCGCACCGACTAGCGGGGGGGCGAATGAGCAGTTCTTC. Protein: CASAPTSGGANEQFF.

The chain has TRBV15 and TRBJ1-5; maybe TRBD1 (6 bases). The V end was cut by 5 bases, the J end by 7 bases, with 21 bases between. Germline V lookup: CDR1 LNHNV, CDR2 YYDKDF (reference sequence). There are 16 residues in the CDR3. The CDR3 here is CATSPGGLQGRQPQHF. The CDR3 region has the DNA TGTGCCACCAGCCCCGGAGGTCTACAGGGTAGACAGCCCCAGCATTTT.

CDR3 protein: CASSLSGGATGELFF. For the CDR3, the DNA is TGTGCCAGCAGCCTTAGCGGGGGGGCGACCGGGGAGCTGTTTTTT. The rearrangement uses TRBV7-2 and TRBJ2-2; 11 nucleotides align to TRBD2. CDR1 is SGHTA, CDR2 FQGNSA, per germline. This CDR3 is 15 amino acids long. Unmatched junction bases numbered 4, after V lost 5 bases and J lost 5 bases.

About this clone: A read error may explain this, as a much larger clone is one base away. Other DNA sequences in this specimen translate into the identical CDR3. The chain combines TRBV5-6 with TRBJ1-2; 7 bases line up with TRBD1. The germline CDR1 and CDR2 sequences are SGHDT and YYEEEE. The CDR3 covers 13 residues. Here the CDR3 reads CASSATGFYGYTF. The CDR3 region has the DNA TGTGCCAGCAGCGCGACAGGGTTCTATGGTTACACCTTC.

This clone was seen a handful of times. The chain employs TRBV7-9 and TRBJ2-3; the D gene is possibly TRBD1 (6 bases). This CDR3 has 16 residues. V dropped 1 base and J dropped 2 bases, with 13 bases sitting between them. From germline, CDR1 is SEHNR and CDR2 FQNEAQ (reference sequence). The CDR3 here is CASSLGQGRDTDTQYF. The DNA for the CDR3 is TGTGCCAGCAGCTTAGGGCAGGGGCGAGACACAGATACGCAGTATTTT.

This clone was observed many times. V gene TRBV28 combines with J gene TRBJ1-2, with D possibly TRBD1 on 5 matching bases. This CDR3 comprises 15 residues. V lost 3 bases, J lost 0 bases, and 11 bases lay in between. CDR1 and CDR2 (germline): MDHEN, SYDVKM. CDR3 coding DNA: TGTGCCAGCAGTTTCCCGGGGGTAGCTAACTATGGCTACACCTTC. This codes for CASSFPGVANYGYTF.

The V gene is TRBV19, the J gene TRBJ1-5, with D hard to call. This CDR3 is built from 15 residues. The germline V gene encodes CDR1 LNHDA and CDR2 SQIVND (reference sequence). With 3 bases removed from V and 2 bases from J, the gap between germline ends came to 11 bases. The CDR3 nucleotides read TGTGCCAGTAGTATTCAGAGGGCTGGCAATCAGCCCCAGCATTTT. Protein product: CASSIQRAGNQPQHF.

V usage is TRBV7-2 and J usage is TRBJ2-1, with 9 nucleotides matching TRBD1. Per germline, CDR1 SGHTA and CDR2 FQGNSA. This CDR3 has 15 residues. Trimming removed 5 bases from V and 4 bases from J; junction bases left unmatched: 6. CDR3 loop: CASSAPGTGYNEQFF. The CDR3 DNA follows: TGTGCCAGCAGCGCCCCCGGGACAGGGTACAATGAGCAGTTCTTC.